What follows is one TCR beta chain and its context. The authors' processing: Amplification of reference gene primers provided the estimated nucleated cell counts. This table comes from immunoSEQ multiplex PCR, and its TCRdb copy is limited to in-frame clones, with some not included. That table is the source of V, J and clone size, and D and trimming were worked out from the DNA. This table has 410,000 or so clones, around nine tenths appearing once. The CDR3 has 14 amino acids. The ends were cut back, 4 bases at V and 12 bases at J, with 21 bases in the middle. The V gene's germline CDR1 is KGHSY and CDR2 FQNENV. While infection was still active, Seattle patients were enrolled and then followed longitudinally. This record comes from a study of blood T cell repertoires in COVID-19.

V is TRBV16 and J is TRBJ1-1; D perhaps matches TRBD1 (6 bases). Sequencing was performed on peripheral blood. This TCR was sampled from a woman in her 40s with COVID-19, enrolled during active disease. DNA of the CDR3: TGTGCCAGCAGCCTTGGTACCAGGGGTGTGGGTACTTTCTTT. Its protein is CASSLGTRGVGTFF.